Detailed here is one TCR beta chain. Antigen unknown. Profiled with immunoSEQ multiplex PCR; TCRdb holds only in-frame clones, not every one. The sample consists of under 150,000 clones, over 85% of them appearing once. Germline lookup yields CDR1 GTSNPN and CDR2 SVGIG (reference sequence). V was shortened by 0 bases and J by 12 bases, with 6 bases between the two germline ends. CDR3 size: 11 residues. This entry comes from a study of graft-versus-host responses after intestinal transplantation. In the study overall: Recipients uniformly received anti-thymocyte globulin induction, followed by tacrolimus and steroids for roughly three years. Study results and caveats: The marrow of recipients harbored GvH clones, and ileum or blood showed some of them first. In patients with graft-donor T cell macrochimerism, allograft graft-versus-host to host-versus-graft clonal ratios were high.

The chain joins TRBV30 to TRBJ1-6; possible D gene TRBD1, 5 bases. The input for sequencing was unstimulated CD4+ T cells sorted from spleen or lymph node cells, taken before intestinal transplant. The receptor was derived from a human donor who received an intestinal transplant. In DNA form, the CDR3 reads TGTGCCTGGAGTGTCGGGGGACCCCTCCACTTT. This encodes CAWSVGGPLHF.